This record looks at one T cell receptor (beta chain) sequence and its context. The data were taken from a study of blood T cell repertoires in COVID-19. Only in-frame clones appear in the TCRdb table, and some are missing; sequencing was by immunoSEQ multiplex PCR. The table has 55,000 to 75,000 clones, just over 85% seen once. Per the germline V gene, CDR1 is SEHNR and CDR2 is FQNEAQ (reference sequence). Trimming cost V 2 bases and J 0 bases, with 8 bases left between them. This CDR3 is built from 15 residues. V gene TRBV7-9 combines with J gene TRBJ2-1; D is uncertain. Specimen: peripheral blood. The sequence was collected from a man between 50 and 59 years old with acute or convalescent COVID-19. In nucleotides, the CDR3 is TGTGCCAGCAGCTTATTTGCAGGCTCCTACAATGAGCAGTTCTTC. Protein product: CASSLFAGSYNEQFF.